This section outlines one TCR beta chain sequence together with its context. Aged 18 to 65, the patients had hyperthyroidism that was newly diagnosed and had lasted under 2 months. Together with thyroid ultrasound, orbital computed tomography, serum thyroxine and TRAb, clinical symptoms were used for diagnoses. The data originate from a study of T cells in Graves' hyperthyroidism and ophthalmopathy. Background on the study: Sampling of peripheral blood happened at initial diagnosis, prior to any treatment.

Authors of the study amplified TCR beta CDR3 regions from RNA transcripts. The TCR CDR3 first-round RT-PCR relied on the HTBI primer set. A single record per CDR3 protein comes from TCRdb applying MiXCR to the multiplex PCR reads. The top ten clones hold approximately 18% of a sample with hundreds of thousands of distinct CDR3 sequences, approximately 16% of them seen once. Input material: blood. The sequence derives from a woman aged 18 to 35 with Graves' hyperthyroidism.

The CDR3 spells CSDPEEPQHF. CDR3 DNA sequence: TGCAGTGACCCTGAGGAGCCCCAGCATTTT. The V call is TRBV20-1, the J call TRBJ1-5; D gene ambiguous. This CDR3 is 10 amino acids long. The V gene lost 7 bases and the J gene lost 8 bases, with 9 bases spanning the gap. CDR1 is DFQATT, CDR2 SNEGSKA, per germline (reference sequence).